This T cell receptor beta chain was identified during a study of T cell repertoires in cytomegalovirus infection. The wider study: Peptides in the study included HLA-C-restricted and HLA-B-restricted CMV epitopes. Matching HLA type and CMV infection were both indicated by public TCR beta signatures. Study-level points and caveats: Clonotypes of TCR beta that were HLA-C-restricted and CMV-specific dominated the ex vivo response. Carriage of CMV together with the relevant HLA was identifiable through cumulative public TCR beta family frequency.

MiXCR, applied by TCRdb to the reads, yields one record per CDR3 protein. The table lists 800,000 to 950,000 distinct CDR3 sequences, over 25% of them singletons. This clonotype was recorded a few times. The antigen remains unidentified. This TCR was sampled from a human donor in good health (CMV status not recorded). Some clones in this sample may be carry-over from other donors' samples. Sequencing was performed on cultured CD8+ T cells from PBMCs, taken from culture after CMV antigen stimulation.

CDR3 coding DNA: TGTGCCAGCAGTGAGGGGGAGTTCCAAGAGACCCAGTACTTC. Amino acids: CASSEGEFQETQYF. The chain recombines TRBV2 with TRBJ2-5; D may correspond to TRBD1 or TRBD2 (5 bases each). This CDR3 is built from 14 residues. Germline CDR1 SNHLY, CDR2 FYNNEI. V lost 3 bases and J 1 base, leaving 9 bases between the germline ends.